Each of the 26 T cell receptor beta chains below was sequenced from the same sample in a study of cytomegalovirus exposure and HLA in healthy donors. The PCR had 60 Vbeta and 13 Jbeta primers. Data came from immunoSEQ multiplex PCR; TCRdb stores just in-frame clones and leaves some out. The sample has roughly 110,000 clones, around 77% seen once. Sequencing used PBMCs. The receptors come from a woman in her 30s in good health and CMV-seropositive.

In its sample, this clone was seen a few times. This chain uses TRBV6-4 with TRBJ2-1; D perhaps matches TRBD1 (6 bases). CDR3 length: 15 amino acids. The germline V and J ends were trimmed by 3 bases and 5 bases, with 14 bases remaining between them. Germline CDR1 and CDR2: MRHNA and SNTAGT. Written as DNA, the CDR3 is TGTGCCAGCAGTGAGGTGGGGGCGCTTAACAATGAGCAGTTCTTC. Translated: CASSEVGALNNEQFF.

The V call is TRBV2, the J call TRBJ1-2; 8 positions agree with TRBD1. Germline CDR1 is SNHLY and CDR2 is FYNNEI. The junction had 15 bases not matched to a gene; V was cut back by 7 bases and J by 5 bases. The CDR3 extends over 16 amino acids. The CDR3 sequence is CASTSDFGQGGYGYTF. The CDR3 DNA is TGTGCCAGCACCAGCGACTTTGGACAGGGTGGTTATGGCTACACCTTC.

The genes are TRBV5-4 and TRBJ2-7; D is ambiguous. CDR3 size: 12 residues. V was clipped by 4 bases and J by 3 bases, with 8 bases between them. Germline V gene data show CDR1 as SGHNT and CDR2 as YYREEE (reference sequence). The CDR3 sequence: CASSDDIYEQYF. CDR3 in DNA: TGTGCCAGCAGCGACGACATCTACGAGCAGTACTTC.

V usage is TRBV5-4 and J usage is TRBJ1-2; TRBD1 agrees at 9 bases. Germline lookup yields CDR1 SGHNT and CDR2 YYREEE (reference sequence). V gave up 4 bases and J gave up 7 bases; unmatched junction bases: 14. This CDR3 is built from 16 residues. The CDR3 DNA sequence: TGTGCCAGCAGCCGTCCCGGGACAGGGAGCTTTTTTGGCTACACCTTC. This sequence encodes CASSRPGTGSFFGYTF. Full variable domain (remainder filled in from reference TRBV5-4 and TRBJ1-2): ETGVTQSPTHLIKTRGQQVTLRCSSQSGHNTVSWYQQALGQGPQFIFQYYREEENGRGNFPPRFSGLQFPNYSSELNVNALELDDSALYLCASSRPGTGSFFGYTFGSGTRLTVV.

V gene TRBV6-5 combines with J gene TRBJ2-7, with D uncertain. The V gene's germline CDR1 is MNHEY and CDR2 SVGAGI. V was trimmed by 8 bases and J by 0 bases, leaving 5 bases between them. The length of the CDR3 is 11 residues. Here the CDR3 reads CASHSSYEQYF. CDR3 nucleotide sequence: TGTGCCAGCCACAGCTCCTACGAGCAGTACTTC.

The J gene is TRBJ1-3, the V gene TRBV6-5; 7 nucleotides agree with TRBD1. This CDR3 region has 14 residues. J lost 1 base, V lost 5 bases, and 2 bases had no gene match. Germline lookup yields CDR1 MNHEY and CDR2 SVGAGI. The DNA of the CDR3 is TGTGCCAGCAGTCCAGGGGGTTCTGGAAACACCATATATTTT. It yields the protein CASSPGGSGNTIYF.

This clone has more than one count but fewer than ten. The V call is TRBV2, the J call TRBJ1-2, with 12 bases identical to TRBD1. CDR1 SNHLY and CDR2 FYNNEI come from the germline V gene. This CDR3 spans 16 amino acids. V lost 6 bases to trimming and J lost 8 bases; unmatched junction nucleotides: 13. CDR3 in amino acids: CASRVSPGTGGIGYTF. CDR3 nucleotide sequence: TGTGCCAGCAGGGTCAGTCCCGGGACAGGGGGCATCGGCTACACCTTC.

The chain is built from TRBV7-2 and TRBJ2-7, with D tentatively TRBD1 (6 bases). V lost 1 base and J 7 bases, leaving 11 bases between the germline ends. This CDR3 is 13 amino acids long. CDR1 is SGHTA and CDR2 is FQGNSA in the germline V gene. The CDR3 nucleotides are TGTGCCAGCAGCTTAGTGGGACAACGAGAGCAGTACTTC. Translating gives CASSLVGQREQYF.

Comments on this clone: In the same sample, other DNA sequences code for this CDR3. This sequence joins TRBV15 and TRBJ1-4, with D unresolved. CDR1 is LNHNV and CDR2 is YYDKDF in the germline V gene (reference sequence). With 1 base removed from V and 0 bases from J, the gap between germline ends came to 12 bases. The CDR3 is 17 amino acids. This CDR3 is CATSRVREAATNEKLFF. CDR3 DNA sequence: TGTGCCACCAGCAGAGTCCGGGAAGCGGCAACTAATGAAAAACTGTTTTTT.

The V gene is TRBV9, the J gene TRBJ2-6, with D possibly TRBD2 on 6 matching bases. Germline V gene data show CDR1 as SGDLS and CDR2 as YYNGEE. V was pared by 1 base and J by 2 bases, with 10 bases between. CDR3 length: 16 amino acids. The CDR3 reads CASSVYGLTGANVLTF. The DNA of the CDR3 is TGTGCCAGCAGCGTATATGGACTAACTGGGGCCAACGTCCTGACTTTC.

This chain uses TRBV6-1 with TRBJ2-7; maybe TRBD1 (6 bases). V shed 8 bases and J shed 4 bases, with 18 bases lying between them. Germline lookup yields CDR1 MNHNS and CDR2 SASEGT. The CDR3 has 14 residues. CDR3 sequence (DNA): TGTGCCAGCCTTGAGGGACACGTTATGTACGAGCAGTACTTC. Its translation is CASLEGHVMYEQYF.

This clone was seen only once. The chain uses TRBV2 and TRBJ1-3; D is unclear. Looked up from germline, CDR1 is SNHLY and CDR2 is FYNNEI. CDR3 length: 13 amino acids. V lost 8 bases to trimming and J lost 5 bases, with 13 bases between them. In DNA, the CDR3 is TGTGCCAGCGCTCCTCGGGGTCGAAACACCATATATTTT. It codes for CASAPRGRNTIYF.

V gene TRBV5-1 combines with J gene TRBJ2-5; D may be TRBD1 (8 bases). There are 14 residues in the CDR3. CDR1 and CDR2 (germline): SGHRS, YFSETQ. The V and J ends lost 4 bases and 5 bases respectively, with 15 bases between them. The CDR3 DNA follows: TGCGCCAGCAGCCCCGGACAGGGAGGGGAGACCCAGTACTTC. It codes for CASSPGQGGETQYF.

This clone came up a few times. V and J are TRBV21-1 and TRBJ2-7; TRBD2, the table's D call, was not compared with the DNA. TRBV21-1 is a listed pseudogene. This CDR3 spans 15 amino acids. CDR3 residues: CASSLHPLREYEQYF. The CDR3 DNA follows: TGTGCCAGCAGCCTCCACCCTCTGCGGGAATACGAGCAGTACTTC.

The V call is TRBV19, the J call TRBJ1-2; 7 bases align to TRBD1. Unmatched junction bases numbered 10, after V lost 1 base and J lost 8 bases. Germline V gene lookup returns CDR1 LNHDA and CDR2 SQIVND (reference sequence). The CDR3 is made up of 15 amino acids. CDR3 DNA sequence: TGTGCCAGTAGTATAGTTCCGGGACAGCTTATCGGCTACACCTTC. It yields the protein CASSIVPGQLIGYTF.

This sequence joins TRBV6-1 and TRBJ1-3; TRBD1 matches at 11 bases. The CDR3 covers 16 residues. After removal of 4 bases from V and 4 bases from J, the junction contained 6 bases not matched to a gene. The germline CDR1 and CDR2 sequences are MNHNS and SASEGT. CDR3 residues: CASSGGTGGPGNTIYF. CDR3 coding DNA: TGTGCCAGCAGTGGGGGGACAGGGGGTCCCGGAAACACCATATATTTT.

This sequence joins TRBV7-8 and TRBJ1-5; 7 nucleotides agree with TRBD1. With V trimmed by 2 bases and J by 5 bases, 6 bases remained unmatched. The germline V gene encodes CDR1 SGHVS and CDR2 FQNEAQ. The CDR3 spans 15 residues. CDR3 bases: TGTGCCAGCAGCTTATTTCAGGGGGGAGATCAGCCCCAGCATTTT. This gives the protein CASSLFQGGDQPQHF.

CDR3 coding DNA: TGTGCCAGCTGCGGGACGGCTCACTATGGCTACACCTTC. Its translation: CASCGTAHYGYTF. The rearrangement uses TRBV19 and TRBJ1-2; a possible D gene is TRBD1 (5 bases). The V gene lost 9 bases and the J gene lost 3 bases, with 14 bases spanning the gap. This CDR3 region has 13 residues. Germline-derived CDR1 and CDR2 are LNHDA and SQIVND (reference sequence).

The V and J genes are TRBV5-1 and TRBJ2-5; TRBD2 matches 15 bases. V gave up 5 bases and J gave up 5 bases; unmatched junction bases: 7. CDR3 length: 16 amino acids. Germline V gene lookup returns CDR1 SGHRS and CDR2 YFSETQ. The CDR3 spells CASSYTGLAGGETQYF. For the CDR3, the DNA is TGCGCCAGCAGTTACACGGGACTAGCGGGGGGTGAGACCCAGTACTTC.

This clone was counted only a few times. This chain links TRBV18 with TRBJ1-1; tentative D call: TRBD1 (6 bases). Germline CDR1 and CDR2: KGHSH and LQKENI. This CDR3 has 15 amino acids. The germline V and J ends were trimmed by 2 bases and 1 base, with 11 bases remaining between them. The CDR3 nucleotides are TGTGCCAGCTCACCATCCGTGACAGGGAACACTGAAGCTTTCTTT. It yields the protein CASSPSVTGNTEAFF.

This rearrangement joins TRBV7-9 to TRBJ1-6, with D unresolved. V lost 6 bases to trimming and J lost 3 bases, with 15 bases between them. Looked up from germline, CDR1 is SEHNR and CDR2 is FQNEAQ (reference sequence). The CDR3 contains 16 residues. This chain's CDR3 is CASSQAGIFYNSPLHF. As DNA, the CDR3 is TGTGCCAGCAGTCAGGCCGGCATTTTCTATAATTCACCCCTCCACTTT.

The V call is TRBV19, the J call TRBJ1-1, with a tentative D call TRBD1 (6 bases). CDR1 and CDR2 (germline): LNHDA, SQIVND (reference sequence). Trimming removed 5 bases at V and 9 bases at J, with 16 bases between. CDR3 size: 13 residues. The CDR3 bases are TGTGCCAGTAGTTTCAACTTACAGGGTCAAGCTTTCTTT. Amino acid sequence: CASSFNLQGQAFF.

The J gene is TRBJ2-7, the V gene TRBV19, with a tentative D call TRBD1 (6 bases). CDR3 length: 16 amino acids. The germline V gene has CDR1 LNHDA and CDR2 SQIVND (reference sequence). The V end was cut by 6 bases, the J end by 3 bases, with 21 bases between. DNA of the CDR3: TGTGCCAGTAGGGGCCTTATGGGGCAGGGGAACTACGAGCAGTACTTC. Protein: CASRGLMGQGNYEQYF.

The chain is built from TRBV5-1 and TRBJ2-1; the D is unclear. CDR1 is SGHRS, CDR2 YFSETQ, per germline. Trimming shortened V by 0 bases and J by 2 bases, and 9 bases separated the two germline ends. CDR3 size: 15 residues. CDR3 sequence: CASSLDGDTYNEQFF. The CDR3 nucleotides read TGCGCCAGCAGCTTGGATGGCGACACCTACAATGAGCAGTTCTTC.

The V gene is TRBV29-1, the J gene TRBJ1-1; 7 nucleotides line up with TRBD1. The V gene's germline CDR1 is SQVTM and CDR2 ANQGSEA. The CDR3 has 13 amino acids. The J segment lost 4 bases and the V segment lost 7 bases, leaving 9 bases of the junction unmatched. CDR3 in amino acids: CSGTTGLGTEAFF. The CDR3 DNA follows: TGCAGCGGGACGACAGGGTTGGGCACTGAAGCTTTCTTT.

The V gene is TRBV6-1, the J gene TRBJ2-7; 13 bases fit TRBD2. The CDR3 runs to 15 residues. Germline V gives CDR1 MNHNS, CDR2 SASEGT. Losses at the gene ends were 6 bases for V and 5 bases for J; bases not matched to a gene: 7. The CDR3 nucleotides are TGTGCCAGCAGAGGTGGGACTAGCGGGAATCACGAGCAGTACTTC. Translation: CASRGGTSGNHEQYF.